One TCR beta chain is described in this entry. The table lists this clonotype with many counts. Its binding antigen is unknown. Per-nucleotide qualities are absent, and no much larger clonotype sits a single base away. Measured from the cysteine to the phenylalanine, the CDR3 is 15 residues long. Of the read, only the CDR3 DNA is kept; its 45 bases are in frame from base 1. Looking up the germline V gene yields CDR1 SGHTA and CDR2 FQGTGA. Deletion took 2 bases off V and 4 bases off J, with a span of 12 bases between the germline ends. Ficoll-Paque density gradient centrifugation was used to isolate PBMCs. The sample belongs to a study of T-cell memory formation after mild COVID-19 (dated by TCRdb to about 2021). At the level of the whole study: TCR sequence clusters from the two donors were largely donor specific. The cohort was made up of two young adult volunteers, one female and one male, who were previously healthy. In a couple of donors, T-cell clones that expanded and contracted after mild COVID-19 were tracked by sequencing TCRalpha and TCRbeta repertoires over time. The study at large found these results: Clones that contracted from day 15 to 85 showed balanced CD4/CD8 phenotypes, whereas a second wave of clones that expanded from day 15 to 37 leaned towards CD4+. SARS-CoV-2 specificity of the second-wave clones peaking on day 37 was not confirmed. Only a couple of mild cases were covered by the study, and larger cohorts that include severe cases with pre-infection samples were considered necessary. Contracting CD4+ clones were found mainly in CM and EM memory subsets, while CD8+ clones were enriched in EMRA. Some responding clones were detected in pre-infection memory, which suggested that pre-existing cross-reactive memory T cells had joined the SARS-CoV-2 response.

Sequencing instrument: Illumina NovaSeq 6000. TCRalpha and TCRbeta cDNA libraries were built by 5'RACE with constant-segment primers, adding sample barcodes and unique molecular identifiers. RNA was extracted from every sample with Trizol reagent. The libraries were amplified in two PCR steps, and the second step added a second sample barcode and Illumina TruSeq adapters. Sequencing of the libraries was done on an Illumina NovaSeq, producing 2 x 150 bp paired-end reads. The original pipeline was this. Reads were demultiplexed and collapsed into UMI-guided consensus sequences with migec v1.2.7. Using mixcr v2.1.11, UMI consensuses were aligned to TRA and TRB V and J templates and then assembled into clonotypes. A clonotype was counted as expanded or contracted only if both edgeR and NoisET called the change significant, with noise models trained on biological replicates. For edgeR calls, the cutoffs were a false discovery rate-adjusted p below 0.01 and a log2 fold-change threshold of 1. PCA with hierarchical clustering of max-normalized trajectories of the 1000 most abundant clonotypes was used as exploratory dynamics analysis. Each responding clone was given a CD4 or CD8 phenotype based on the CD4+ and CD8+ repertoires, which had been sequenced separately. In-frame beta chains were kept once TCRdb had trimmed the public reads at Q25 with fastp and called clones with MiXCR. Entries are consolidated by CDR3 protein sequence, retaining the most common genes and DNA. TCRdb, not the authors, supplied the V and J calls. In all, the sample holds some 150,000 distinct CDR3 sequences, and 15% to 20% of those were seen once. The top ten constitute around 2.5% of the sample.

The chain was built from TRBV7-3 and TRBJ2-1; no confident D gene assignment can be made. The clonotype originates from an adult woman who had mild COVID-19 (a few samples of this study predate the infection). The sample titles of this study are shuffled in the database, so cell type and time point are left out; the donor was told from shared clones. The sequenced sample consisted of PBMCs or a T cell subset sorted from them (not recorded which). In nucleotides, the sequence is TGTGCCAGCAGCTTATCTGGGCTAGGGTACAATGAGCAGTTCTTC. This encodes CASSLSGLGYNEQFF. The full variable domain, completed from the reference TRBV7-3 and TRBJ2-1 proteins outside the CDR3, reads GAGVSQTPSNKVTEKGKYVELRCDPISGHTALYWYRQSLGQGPEFLIYFQGTGAADDSGLPNDRFFAVRPEGSVSTLKIQRTERGDSAVYLCASSLSGLGYNEQFFGPGTRLTVL.